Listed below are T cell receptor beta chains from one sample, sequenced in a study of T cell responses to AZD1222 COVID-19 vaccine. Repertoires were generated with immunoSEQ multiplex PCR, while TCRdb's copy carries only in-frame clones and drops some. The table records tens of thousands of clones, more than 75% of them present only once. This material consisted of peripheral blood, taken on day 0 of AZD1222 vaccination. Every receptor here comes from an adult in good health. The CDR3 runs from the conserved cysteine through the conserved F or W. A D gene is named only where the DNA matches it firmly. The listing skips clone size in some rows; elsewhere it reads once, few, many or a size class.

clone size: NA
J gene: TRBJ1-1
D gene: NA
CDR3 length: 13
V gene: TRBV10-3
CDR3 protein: CAISDDMNTEAFF
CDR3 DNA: TGTGCCATCAGTGACGACATGAACACTGAAGCTTTCTTT

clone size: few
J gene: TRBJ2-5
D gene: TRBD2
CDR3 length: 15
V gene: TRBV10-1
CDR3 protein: CASSETSGGQETQYF
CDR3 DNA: TGCGCCAGCAGTGAGACTAGCGGGGGGCAAGAGACCCAGTACTTC

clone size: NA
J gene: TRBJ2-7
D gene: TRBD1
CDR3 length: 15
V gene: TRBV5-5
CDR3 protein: CASREPGQGLYEQYF
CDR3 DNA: TGTGCCAGCAGAGAACCGGGACAGGGGCTGTACGAGCAGTACTTC

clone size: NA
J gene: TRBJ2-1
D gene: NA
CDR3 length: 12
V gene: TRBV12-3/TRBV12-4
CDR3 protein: CASSAWTDEQFF
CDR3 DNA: TGTGCCAGCAGTGCCTGGACCGATGAGCAGTTCTTC

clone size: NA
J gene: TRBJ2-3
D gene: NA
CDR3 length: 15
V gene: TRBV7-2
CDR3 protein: CASSLDSSGTDTQYF
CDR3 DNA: TGTGCCAGCAGCTTAGATTCTAGCGGCACAGATACGCAGTATTTT

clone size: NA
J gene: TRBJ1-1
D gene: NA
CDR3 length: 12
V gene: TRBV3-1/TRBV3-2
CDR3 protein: CASSHRNSEAFF
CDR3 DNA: TGTGCCAGCAGCCATCGTAACAGTGAAGCTTTCTTT

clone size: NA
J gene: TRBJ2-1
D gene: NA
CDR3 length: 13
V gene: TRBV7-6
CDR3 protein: CASGGNPDAPQFF
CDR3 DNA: TGTGCCAGCGGGGGGAACCCGGATGCTCCCCAGTTCTTC

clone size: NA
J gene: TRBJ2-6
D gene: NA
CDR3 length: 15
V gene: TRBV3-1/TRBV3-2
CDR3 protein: CASSPPLPGANVLTF
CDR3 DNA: TGTGCCAGCAGCCCCCCTCTTCCTGGGGCCAACGTCCTGACTTTC

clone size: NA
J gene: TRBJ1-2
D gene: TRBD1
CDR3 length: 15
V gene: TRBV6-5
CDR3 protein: CASSYSGQGDYGYTF
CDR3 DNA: TGTGCCAGCAGTTACTCGGGACAGGGGGACTATGGCTACACCTTC

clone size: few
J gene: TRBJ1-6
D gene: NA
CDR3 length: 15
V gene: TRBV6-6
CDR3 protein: CASSSIRSGNSPLHF
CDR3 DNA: TGTGCCAGCAGTTCCATCAGGAGCGGAAATTCACCCCTCCACTTT

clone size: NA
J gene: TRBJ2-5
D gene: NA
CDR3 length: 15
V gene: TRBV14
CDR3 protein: CASSPLHRSGETQYF
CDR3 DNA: TGTGCCAGCAGCCCACTTCACAGGAGTGGGGAGACCCAGTACTTC

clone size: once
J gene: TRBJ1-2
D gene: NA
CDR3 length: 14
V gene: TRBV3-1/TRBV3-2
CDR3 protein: CASSRRAGGYGYTF
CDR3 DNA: TGTGCCAGCAGCCGCCGAGCGGGAGGCTATGGCTACACCTTC

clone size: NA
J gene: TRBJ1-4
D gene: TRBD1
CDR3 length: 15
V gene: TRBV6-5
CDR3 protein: CASSLGVGTAEKLFF
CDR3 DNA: TGTGCCAGCAGTCTGGGAGTCGGGACAGCTGAAAAACTGTTTTTT

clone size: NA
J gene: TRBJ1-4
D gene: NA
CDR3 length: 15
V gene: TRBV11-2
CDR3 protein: CASAKIGATNEKLFF
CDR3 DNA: TGTGCCAGCGCAAAAATAGGGGCAACTAATGAAAAACTGTTTTTT

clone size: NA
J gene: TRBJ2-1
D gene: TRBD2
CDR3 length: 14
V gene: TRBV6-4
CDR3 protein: CASSLAGGRYEQFF
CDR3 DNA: TGTGCCAGCAGTCTAGCGGGGGGCCGTTATGAGCAGTTCTTC

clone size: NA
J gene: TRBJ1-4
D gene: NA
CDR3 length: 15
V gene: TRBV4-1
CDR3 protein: CASSPRGATNEKLFF
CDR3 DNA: TGCGCCAGCAGCCCGAGGGGGGCAACTAATGAAAAACTGTTTTTT

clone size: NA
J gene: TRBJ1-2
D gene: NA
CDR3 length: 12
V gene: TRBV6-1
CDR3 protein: CASREGFYGYTF
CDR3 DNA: TGTGCCAGCAGAGAAGGGTTCTATGGCTACACCTTC

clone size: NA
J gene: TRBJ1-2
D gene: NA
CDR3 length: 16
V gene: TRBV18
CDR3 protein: CASSRDKVRGSYGYTF
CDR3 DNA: TGTGCCAGCTCCCGCGACAAGGTTCGGGGGTCCTATGGCTACACCTTC

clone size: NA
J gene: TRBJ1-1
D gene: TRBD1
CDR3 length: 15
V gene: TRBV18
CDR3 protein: CASSPSGQGHTEAFF
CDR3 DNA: TGTGCCAGCTCACCTTCGGGACAGGGGCACACTGAAGCTTTCTTT

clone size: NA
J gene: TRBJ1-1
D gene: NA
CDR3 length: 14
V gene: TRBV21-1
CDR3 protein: CASTPPGRYTEAFF
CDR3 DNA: TGTGCCAGCACCCCTCCCGGGAGGTACACTGAAGCTTTCTTT

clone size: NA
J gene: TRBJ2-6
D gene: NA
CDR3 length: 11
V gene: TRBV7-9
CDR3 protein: CAGSGANVLTF
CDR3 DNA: TGTGCCGGCTCTGGGGCCAACGTCCTGACTTTC

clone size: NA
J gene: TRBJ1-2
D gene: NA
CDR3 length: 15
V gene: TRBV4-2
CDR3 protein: CASSQDEGRDYGYTF
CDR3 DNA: TGTGCCAGCAGCCAAGACGAGGGTAGGGACTATGGCTACACCTTC

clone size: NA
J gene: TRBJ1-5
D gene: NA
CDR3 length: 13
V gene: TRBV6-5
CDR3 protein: CASSKGGYQPQHF
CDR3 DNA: TGTGCCAGCAGTAAGGGGGGCTATCAGCCCCAGCATTTT

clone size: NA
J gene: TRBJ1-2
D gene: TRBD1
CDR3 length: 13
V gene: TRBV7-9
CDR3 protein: CASVGQANYGYTF
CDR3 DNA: TGTGCCAGCGTAGGACAGGCCAACTATGGCTACACCTTC

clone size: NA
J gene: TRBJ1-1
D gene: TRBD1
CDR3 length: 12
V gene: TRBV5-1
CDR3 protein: CARGQGGTEAFF
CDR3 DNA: TGCGCCAGAGGACAGGGAGGCACTGAAGCTTTCTTT

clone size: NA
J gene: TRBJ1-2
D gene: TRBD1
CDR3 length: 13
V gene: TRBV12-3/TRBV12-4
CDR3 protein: CASSRTGAKGYTF
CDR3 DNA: TGTGCCAGCAGTCGGACAGGGGCGAAAGGCTACACCTTC

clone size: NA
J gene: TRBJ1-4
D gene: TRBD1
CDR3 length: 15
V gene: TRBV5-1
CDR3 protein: CASSGNRGSNEKLFF
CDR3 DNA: TGCGCCAGCAGCGGCAACAGGGGGAGTAATGAAAAACTGTTTTTT

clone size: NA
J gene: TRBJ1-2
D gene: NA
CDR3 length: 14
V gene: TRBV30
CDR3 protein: CAWSVLGPADGYTF
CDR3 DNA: TGTGCCTGGAGTGTACTGGGACCAGCCGATGGCTACACCTTC

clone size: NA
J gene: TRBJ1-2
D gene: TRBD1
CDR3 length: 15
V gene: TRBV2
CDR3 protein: CASSLTGMNDYGYTF
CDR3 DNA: TGTGCCAGCAGTTTGACAGGGATGAATGACTATGGCTACACCTTC

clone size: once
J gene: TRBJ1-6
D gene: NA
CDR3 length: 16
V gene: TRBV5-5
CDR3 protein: CASSPADLFYNSPLHF
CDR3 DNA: TGTGCCAGCAGCCCGGCGGACCTTTTCTATAATTCACCCCTCCACTTT

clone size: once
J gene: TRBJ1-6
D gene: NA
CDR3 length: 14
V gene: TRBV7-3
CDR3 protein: CASSLTGLNSPLHF
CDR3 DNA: TGTGCCAGCAGCTTAACAGGGTTGAATTCACCCCTCCACTTT

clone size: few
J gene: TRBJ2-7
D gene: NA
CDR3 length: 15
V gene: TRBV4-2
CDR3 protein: CASSQDGGQIYEQYF
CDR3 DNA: TGTGCCAGCAGCCAAGATGGGGGGCAGATCTACGAGCAGTACTTC

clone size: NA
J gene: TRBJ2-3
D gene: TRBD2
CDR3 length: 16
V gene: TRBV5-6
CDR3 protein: CASSLEEASGRDTQYF
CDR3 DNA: TGTGCCAGCAGCTTGGAAGAGGCTAGCGGGAGAGATACGCAGTATTTT

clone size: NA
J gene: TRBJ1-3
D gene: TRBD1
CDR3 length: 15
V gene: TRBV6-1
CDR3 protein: CASSGAQGSGNTIYF
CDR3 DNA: TGTGCCAGCAGTGGAGCACAGGGGTCTGGAAACACCATATATTTT

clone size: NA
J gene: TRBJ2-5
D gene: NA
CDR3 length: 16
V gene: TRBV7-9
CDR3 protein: CASSSSGTRSQETQYF
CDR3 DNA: TGTGCCAGCAGCTCTTCCGGGACACGCAGCCAAGAGACCCAGTACTTC

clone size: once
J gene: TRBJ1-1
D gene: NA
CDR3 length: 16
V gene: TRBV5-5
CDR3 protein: CASSQDPRRVSAEAFF
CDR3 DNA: TGTGCCAGCAGCCAGGATCCAAGAAGGGTATCTGCTGAAGCTTTCTTT

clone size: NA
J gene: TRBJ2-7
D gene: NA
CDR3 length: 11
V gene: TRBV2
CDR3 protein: CASSERVEQYF
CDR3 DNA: TGTGCCAGCAGTGAGAGGGTTGAGCAGTACTTC

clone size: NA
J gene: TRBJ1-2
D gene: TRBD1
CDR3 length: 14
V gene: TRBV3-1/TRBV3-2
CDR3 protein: CASSQGQGAEGYTF
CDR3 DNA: TGTGCCAGCAGCCAGGGACAGGGGGCGGAGGGCTACACCTTC

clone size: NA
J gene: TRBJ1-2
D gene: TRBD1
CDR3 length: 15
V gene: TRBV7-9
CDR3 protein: CASSLAGQGMTGYTF
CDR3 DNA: TGTGCCAGCAGCTTAGCGGGACAGGGAATGACTGGCTACACCTTC

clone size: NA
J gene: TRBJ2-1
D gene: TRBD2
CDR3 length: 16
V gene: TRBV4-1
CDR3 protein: CASSRTSGTSYNEQFF
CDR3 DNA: TGCGCCAGCAGCCGGACTAGCGGGACTTCTTACAATGAGCAGTTCTTC

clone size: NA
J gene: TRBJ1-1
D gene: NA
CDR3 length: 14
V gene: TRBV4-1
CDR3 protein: CASSQASGNTEAFF
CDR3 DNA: TGCGCCAGCAGCCAAGCCAGTGGGAACACTGAAGCTTTCTTT

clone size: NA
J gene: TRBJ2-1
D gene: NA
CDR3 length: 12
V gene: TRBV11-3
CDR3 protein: CASSSSGFEQFF
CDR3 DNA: TGTGCCAGCAGCTCTTCAGGCTTTGAGCAGTTCTTC

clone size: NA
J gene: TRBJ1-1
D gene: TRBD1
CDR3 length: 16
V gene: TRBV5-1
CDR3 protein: CASSLVPGGRDTEAFF
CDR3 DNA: TGCGCCAGCAGCTTGGTACCAGGGGGCCGGGACACTGAAGCTTTCTTT

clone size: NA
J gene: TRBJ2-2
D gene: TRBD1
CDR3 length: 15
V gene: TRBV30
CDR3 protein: CAWSERQGGARELFF
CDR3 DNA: TGTGCCTGGAGTGAGAGACAGGGGGGAGCCCGGGAGCTGTTTTTT